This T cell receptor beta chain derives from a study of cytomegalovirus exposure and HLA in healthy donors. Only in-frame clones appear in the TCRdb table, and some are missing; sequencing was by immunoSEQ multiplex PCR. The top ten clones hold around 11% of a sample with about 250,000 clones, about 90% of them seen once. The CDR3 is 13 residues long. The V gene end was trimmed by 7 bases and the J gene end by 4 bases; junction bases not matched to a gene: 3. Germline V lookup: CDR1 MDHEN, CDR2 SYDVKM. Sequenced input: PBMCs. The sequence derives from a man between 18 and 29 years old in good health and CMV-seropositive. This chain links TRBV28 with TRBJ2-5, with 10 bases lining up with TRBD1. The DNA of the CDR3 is TGTGCCAGCACCAGACAGGGGGCAGAGACCCAGTACTTC. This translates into CASTRQGAETQYF.